This TCR beta chain was documented in a study of spatial heterogeneity in lung cancer. This clonotype was counted many times. The antigen remains undetermined. Described time point: sample taken at primary tumor resection. Findings and caveats of the study: One measure, the expanded intratumoral alpha and beta TCR count, tracked tumor mutation counts.

The CDR3 length is 12 residues. CDR1 is DFQATT, CDR2 SNEGSKA, per germline (reference sequence). TCRdb reanalysed the 5' RACE reads using MiXCR and keeps one entry per CDR3 protein. The table includes tens of thousands of distinct CDR3 sequences, about 15% detected once. The TCR comes from a female donor with early-stage non-small cell lung cancer. Here the sequenced sample was lung tumor tissue, taken at surgery. The chain carries TRBV20-1 and TRBJ2-7; 8 bases align to TRBD1. CDR3 residues: CSLDRVYYEQYF. The CDR3 nucleotides are TGCAGCCTGGACAGGGTATACTACGAGCAGTACTTC.